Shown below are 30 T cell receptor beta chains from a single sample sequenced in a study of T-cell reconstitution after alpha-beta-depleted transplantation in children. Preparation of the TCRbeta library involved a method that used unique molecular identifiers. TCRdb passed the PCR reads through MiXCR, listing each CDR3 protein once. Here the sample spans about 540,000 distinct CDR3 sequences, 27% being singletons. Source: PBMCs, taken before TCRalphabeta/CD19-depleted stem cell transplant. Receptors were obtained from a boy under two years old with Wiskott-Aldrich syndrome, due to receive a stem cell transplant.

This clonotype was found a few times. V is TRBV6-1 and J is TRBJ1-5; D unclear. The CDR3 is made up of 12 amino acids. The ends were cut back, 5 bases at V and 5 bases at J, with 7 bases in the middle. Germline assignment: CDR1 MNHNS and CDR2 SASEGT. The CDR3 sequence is CASSWRDQPQHF. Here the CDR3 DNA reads TGTGCCAGCAGTTGGAGGGATCAGCCCCAGCATTTT.

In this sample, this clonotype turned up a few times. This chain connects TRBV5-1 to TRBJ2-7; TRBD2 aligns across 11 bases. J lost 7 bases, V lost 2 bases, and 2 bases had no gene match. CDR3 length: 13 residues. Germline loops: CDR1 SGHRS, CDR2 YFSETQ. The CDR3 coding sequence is TGCGCCAGCAGCTTTCGACTAGCGGGGGAGCAGTACTTC. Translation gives CASSFRLAGEQYF.

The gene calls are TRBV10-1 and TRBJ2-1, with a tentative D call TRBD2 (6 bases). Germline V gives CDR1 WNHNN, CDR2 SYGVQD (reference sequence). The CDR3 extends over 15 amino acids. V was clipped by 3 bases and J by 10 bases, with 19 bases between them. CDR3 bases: TGCGCCAGCAGTGAAGAACTAGCTCCCGACCGAGAGCAGTTCTTC. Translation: CASSEELAPDREQFF.

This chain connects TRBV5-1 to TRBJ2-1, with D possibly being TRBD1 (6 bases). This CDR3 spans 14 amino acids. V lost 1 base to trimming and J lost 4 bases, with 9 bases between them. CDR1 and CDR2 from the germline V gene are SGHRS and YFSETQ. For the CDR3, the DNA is TGCGCCAGCAGCTTGCAGGGGATTTACAATGAGCAGTTCTTC. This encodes CASSLQGIYNEQFF.

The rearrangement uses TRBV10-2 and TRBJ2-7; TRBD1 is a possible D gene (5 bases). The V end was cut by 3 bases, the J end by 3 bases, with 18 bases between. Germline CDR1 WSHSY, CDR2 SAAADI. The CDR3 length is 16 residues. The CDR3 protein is CASSDRKDIRSYEQYF. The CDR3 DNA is TGCGCCAGCAGTGATCGTAAGGACATCAGAAGCTACGAGCAGTACTTC.

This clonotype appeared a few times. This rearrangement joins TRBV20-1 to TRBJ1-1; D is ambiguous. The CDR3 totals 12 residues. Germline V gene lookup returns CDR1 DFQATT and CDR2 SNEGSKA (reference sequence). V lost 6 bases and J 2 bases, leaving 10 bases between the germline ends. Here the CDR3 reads CSAAKFNTEAFF. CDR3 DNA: TGCAGTGCCGCTAAATTCAACACTGAAGCTTTCTTT.

CDR3 loop: CASSLGERLVGDTQYF. As DNA, the CDR3 is TGCGCCAGCAGCTTGGGAGAGAGGCTTGTGGGAGATACGCAGTATTTT. The rearrangement uses TRBV5-1 and TRBJ2-3, with D unresolved. Germline V gene lookup returns CDR1 SGHRS and CDR2 YFSETQ. The V and J ends lost 0 bases and 5 bases respectively, with 16 bases between them. The CDR3 extends over 16 amino acids.

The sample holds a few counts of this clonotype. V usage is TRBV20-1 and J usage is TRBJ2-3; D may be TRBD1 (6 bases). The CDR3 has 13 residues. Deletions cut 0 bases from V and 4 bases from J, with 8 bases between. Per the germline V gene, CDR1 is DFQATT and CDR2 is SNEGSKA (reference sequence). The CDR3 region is CSAREGAPDTQYF. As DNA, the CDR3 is TGCAGTGCTAGAGAGGGGGCCCCAGATACGCAGTATTTT.

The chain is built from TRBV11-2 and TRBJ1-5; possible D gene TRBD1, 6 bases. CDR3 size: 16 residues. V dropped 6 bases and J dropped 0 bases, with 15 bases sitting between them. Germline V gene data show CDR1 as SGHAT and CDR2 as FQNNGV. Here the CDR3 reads CASSYAQGYSNQPQHF. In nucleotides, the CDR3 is TGTGCCAGCAGTTACGCACAGGGATATAGCAATCAGCCCCAGCATTTT.

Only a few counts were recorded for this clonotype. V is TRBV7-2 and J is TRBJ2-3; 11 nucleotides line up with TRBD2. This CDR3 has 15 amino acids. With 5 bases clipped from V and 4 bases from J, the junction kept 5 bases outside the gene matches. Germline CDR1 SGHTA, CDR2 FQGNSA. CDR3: CASSVSGRASDTQYF. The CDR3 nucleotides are TGTGCCAGCAGCGTTAGCGGGAGGGCCTCAGATACGCAGTATTTT. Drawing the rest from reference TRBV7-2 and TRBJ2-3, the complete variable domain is GAGVSQSPSNKVTEKGKDVELRCDPISGHTALYWYRQSLGQGLEFLIYFQGNSAPDKSGLPSDRFSAERTGGSVSTLTIQRTQQEDSAVYLCASSVSGRASDTQYFGPGTRLTVL.

The CDR3: CASGRADEQYF. As DNA, the CDR3 is TGTGCCAGCGGGAGGGCCGACGAGCAGTACTTC. This sequence joins TRBV25-1 and TRBJ2-7; TRBD2 agrees at 7 bases. Losses at the gene ends were 8 bases for V and 5 bases for J; bases not matched to a gene: 3. CDR1 and CDR2 (germline): MGHDK, SYGVNS. This CDR3 comprises 11 residues.

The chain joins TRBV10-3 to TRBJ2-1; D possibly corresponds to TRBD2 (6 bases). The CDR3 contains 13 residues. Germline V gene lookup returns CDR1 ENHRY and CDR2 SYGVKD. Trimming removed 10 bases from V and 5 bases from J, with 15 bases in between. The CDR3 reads CASGAIQDNEQFF. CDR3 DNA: TGTGCCAGCGGGGCCATTCAGGACAATGAGCAGTTCTTC.

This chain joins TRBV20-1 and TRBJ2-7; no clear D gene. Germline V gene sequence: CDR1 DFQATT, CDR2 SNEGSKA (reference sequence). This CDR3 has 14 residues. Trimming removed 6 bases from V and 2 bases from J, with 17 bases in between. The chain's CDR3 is CSADGILSAYEQYF. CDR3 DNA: TGCAGTGCCGATGGAATACTCAGCGCCTACGAGCAGTACTTC.

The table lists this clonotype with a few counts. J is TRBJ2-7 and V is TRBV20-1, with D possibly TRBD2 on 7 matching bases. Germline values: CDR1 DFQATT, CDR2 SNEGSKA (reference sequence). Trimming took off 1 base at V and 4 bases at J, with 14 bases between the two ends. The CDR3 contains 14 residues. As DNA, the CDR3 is TGCAGTGCTAGAGCGGGGGGCACCTCATACGAGCAGTACTTC. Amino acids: CSARAGGTSYEQYF.

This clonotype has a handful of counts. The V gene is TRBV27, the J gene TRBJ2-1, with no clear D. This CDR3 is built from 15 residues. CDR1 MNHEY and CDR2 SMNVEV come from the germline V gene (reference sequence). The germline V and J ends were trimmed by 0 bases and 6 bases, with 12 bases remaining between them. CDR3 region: CASSLSSRNRNEQFF. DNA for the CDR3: TGTGCCAGCAGTTTATCTTCCAGGAATCGCAATGAGCAGTTCTTC.

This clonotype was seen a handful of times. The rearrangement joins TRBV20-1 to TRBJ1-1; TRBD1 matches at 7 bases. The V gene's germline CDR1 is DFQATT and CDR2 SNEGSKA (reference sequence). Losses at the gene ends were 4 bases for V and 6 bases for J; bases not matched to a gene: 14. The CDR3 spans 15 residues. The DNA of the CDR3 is TGCAGTGCTACTCCATTTGACAGGGTCCCCTCTGAAGCTTTCTTT. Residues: CSATPFDRVPSEAFF.

Here the CDR3 DNA reads TGCGCCAGCAGCCTAATTAACAATGAGCAGTTCTTC. It translates to CASSLINNEQFF. This sequence joins TRBV5-1 and TRBJ2-1, with no clear D. Trimming removed 4 bases from V and 5 bases from J, with 7 bases in between. The CDR3 spans 12 residues. Germline lookup yields CDR1 SGHRS and CDR2 YFSETQ.

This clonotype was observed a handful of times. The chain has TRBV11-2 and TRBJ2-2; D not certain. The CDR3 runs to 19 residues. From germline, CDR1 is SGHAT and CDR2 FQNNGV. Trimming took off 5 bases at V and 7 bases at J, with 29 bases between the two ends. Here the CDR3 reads CASSHRARIVVHLSGELFF. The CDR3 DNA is TGTGCCAGCAGCCATCGGGCTCGAATAGTGGTTCACCTCAGCGGGGAGCTGTTTTTT.

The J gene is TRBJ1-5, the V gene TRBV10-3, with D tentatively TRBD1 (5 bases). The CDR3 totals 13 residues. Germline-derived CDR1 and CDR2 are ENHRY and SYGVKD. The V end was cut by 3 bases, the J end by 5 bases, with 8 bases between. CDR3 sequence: CAISELQDQPQHF. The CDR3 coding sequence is TGTGCCATCAGTGAATTACAGGATCAGCCCCAGCATTTT.

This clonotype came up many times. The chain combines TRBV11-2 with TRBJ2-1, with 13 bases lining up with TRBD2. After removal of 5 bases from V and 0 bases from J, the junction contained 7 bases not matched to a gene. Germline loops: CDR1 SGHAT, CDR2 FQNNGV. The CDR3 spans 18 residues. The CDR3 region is CASSPPRTSGSSYNEQFF. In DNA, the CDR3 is TGTGCCAGCAGCCCGCCTAGGACTAGCGGGAGCTCCTACAATGAGCAGTTCTTC.

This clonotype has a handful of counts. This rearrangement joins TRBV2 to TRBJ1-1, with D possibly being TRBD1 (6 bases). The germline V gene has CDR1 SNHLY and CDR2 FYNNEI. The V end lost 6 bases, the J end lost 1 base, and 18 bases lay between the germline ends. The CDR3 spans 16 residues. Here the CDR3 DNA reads TGTGCCAGCAGGGGCATAAGGGACACCAGGAACACTGAAGCTTTCTTT. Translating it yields CASRGIRDTRNTEAFF. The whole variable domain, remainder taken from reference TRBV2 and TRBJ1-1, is EPEVTQTPSHQVTQMGQEVILRCVPISNHLYFYWYRQILGQKVEFLVSFYNNEISEKSEIFDDQFSVERPDGSNFTLKIRSTKLEDSAMYFCASRGIRDTRNTEAFFGQGTRLTVV.

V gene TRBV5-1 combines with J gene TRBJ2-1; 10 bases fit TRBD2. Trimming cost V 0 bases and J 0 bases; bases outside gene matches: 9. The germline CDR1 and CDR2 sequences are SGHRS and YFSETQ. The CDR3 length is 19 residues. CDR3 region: CASSLEASGSSFSYNEQFF. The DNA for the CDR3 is TGCGCCAGCAGCTTGGAAGCTAGCGGGAGCTCCTTCTCCTACAATGAGCAGTTCTTC.

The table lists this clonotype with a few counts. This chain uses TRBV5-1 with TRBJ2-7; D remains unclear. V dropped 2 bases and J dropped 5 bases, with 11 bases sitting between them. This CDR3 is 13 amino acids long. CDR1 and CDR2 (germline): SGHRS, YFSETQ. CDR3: CASSFPGLDEQYF. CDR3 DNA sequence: TGCGCCAGCAGCTTCCCCGGGTTGGACGAGCAGTACTTC.

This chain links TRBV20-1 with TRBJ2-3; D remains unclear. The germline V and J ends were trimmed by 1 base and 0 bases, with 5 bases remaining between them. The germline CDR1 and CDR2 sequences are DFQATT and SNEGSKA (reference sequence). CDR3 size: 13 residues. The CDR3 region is CSARVASTDTQYF. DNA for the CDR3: TGCAGTGCTAGAGTTGCTAGCACAGATACGCAGTATTTT.

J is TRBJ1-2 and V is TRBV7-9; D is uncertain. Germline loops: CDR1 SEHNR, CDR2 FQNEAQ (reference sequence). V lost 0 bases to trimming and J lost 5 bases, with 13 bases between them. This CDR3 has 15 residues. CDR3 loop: CASSLASLGGYGYTF. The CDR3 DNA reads TGTGCCAGCAGCTTAGCATCTCTGGGAGGGTATGGCTACACCTTC.

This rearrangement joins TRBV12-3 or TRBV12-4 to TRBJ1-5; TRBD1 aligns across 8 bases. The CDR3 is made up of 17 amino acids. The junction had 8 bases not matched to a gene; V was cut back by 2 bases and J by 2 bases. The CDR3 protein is CASSLPTPDRGNQPQHF. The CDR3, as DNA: TGTGCCAGCAGTTTACCAACACCGGACAGGGGCAATCAGCCCCAGCATTTT.

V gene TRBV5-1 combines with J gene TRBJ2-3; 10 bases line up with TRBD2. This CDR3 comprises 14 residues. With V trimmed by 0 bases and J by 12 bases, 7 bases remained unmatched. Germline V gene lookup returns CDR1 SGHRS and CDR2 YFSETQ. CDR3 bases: TGCGCCAGCAGCTTGGTACCTAGCGGGAGTTCCCAGTATTTT. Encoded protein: CASSLVPSGSSQYF.

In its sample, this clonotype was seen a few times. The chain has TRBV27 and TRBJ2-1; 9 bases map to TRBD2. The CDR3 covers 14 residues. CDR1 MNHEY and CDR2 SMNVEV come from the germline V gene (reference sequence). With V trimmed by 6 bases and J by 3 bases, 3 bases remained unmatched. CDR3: CASSSSGDYNEQFF. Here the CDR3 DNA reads TGTGCCAGCAGCTCTAGCGGGGACTACAATGAGCAGTTCTTC.

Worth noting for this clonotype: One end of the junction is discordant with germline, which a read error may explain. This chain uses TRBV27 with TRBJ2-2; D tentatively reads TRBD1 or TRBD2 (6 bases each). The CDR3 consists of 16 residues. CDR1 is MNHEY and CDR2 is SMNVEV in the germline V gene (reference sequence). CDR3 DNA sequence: TGTGCCAGCAGTCTTTCAGGGGCGGGGAACACCGCGGAGCTGTTTTTT. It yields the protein CASSLSGAGNTAELFF.

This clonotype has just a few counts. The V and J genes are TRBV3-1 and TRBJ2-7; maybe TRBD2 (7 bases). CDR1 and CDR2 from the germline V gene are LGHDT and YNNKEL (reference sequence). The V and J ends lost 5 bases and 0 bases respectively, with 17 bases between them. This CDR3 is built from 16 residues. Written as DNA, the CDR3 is TGTGCCAGCAGCAAGAGGGGGGGTCTAAGCTCCTACGAGCAGTACTTC. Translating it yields CASSKRGGLSSYEQYF.